This TCR beta chain was recovered during a study of T cells after yellow fever vaccination. Overall study results and limits: Researchers cautioned that FACS-sorted repertoires could harbor abundant clonotypes contaminating from the bulk population. The secondary response peaked faster, at day 5 versus 15, but was weaker.

They built TCR cDNA with 5'RACE template switching, a step that put in a universal primer site and UMIs. TCRdb analysed the 5' RACE reads with MiXCR anew, one entry per CDR3 protein. The sample includes under 600,000 distinct CDR3 sequences, roughly 12% of them seen just once. Comments on this clonotype: Its antigen is still unknown.

This CDR3 has 15 residues. Unmatched junction bases numbered 6, after V lost 2 bases and J lost 11 bases. Per the germline V gene, CDR1 is SGHAT and CDR2 is FQNNGV. The chain employs TRBV11-2 and TRBJ1-6; TRBD1 aligns across 10 bases. This material consisted of PBMCs, taken on the day of the yellow fever booster vaccination. This receptor was obtained from a man aged 25 to 40 who received the YFV17D yellow fever vaccine. CDR3 protein: CASSLPGQGTTPLHF. The CDR3 nucleotides read TGTGCCAGCAGCTTACCGGGACAGGGGACGACACCCCTCCACTTT.